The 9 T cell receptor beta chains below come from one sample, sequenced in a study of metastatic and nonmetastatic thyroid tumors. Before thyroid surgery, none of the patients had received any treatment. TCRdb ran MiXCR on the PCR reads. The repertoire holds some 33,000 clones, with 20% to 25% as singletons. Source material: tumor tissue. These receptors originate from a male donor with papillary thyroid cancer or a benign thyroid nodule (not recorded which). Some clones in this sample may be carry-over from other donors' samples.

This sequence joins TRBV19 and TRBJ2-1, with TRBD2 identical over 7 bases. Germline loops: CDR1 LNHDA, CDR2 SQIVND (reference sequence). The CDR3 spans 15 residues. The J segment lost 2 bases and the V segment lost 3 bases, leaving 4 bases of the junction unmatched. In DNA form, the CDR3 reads TGTGCCAGTAGTATCTTTGGGACTACCTACAATGAGCAGTTCTTC. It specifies CASSIFGTTYNEQFF.

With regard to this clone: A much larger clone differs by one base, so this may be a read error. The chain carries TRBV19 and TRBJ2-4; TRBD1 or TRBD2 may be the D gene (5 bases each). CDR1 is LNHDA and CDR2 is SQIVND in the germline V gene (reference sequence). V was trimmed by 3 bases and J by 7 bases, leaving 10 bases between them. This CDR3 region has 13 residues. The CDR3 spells CASSMGTTNIQYF. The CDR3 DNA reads TGTGCCAGTAGTATGGGGACGACTAACATTCAGTACTTC.

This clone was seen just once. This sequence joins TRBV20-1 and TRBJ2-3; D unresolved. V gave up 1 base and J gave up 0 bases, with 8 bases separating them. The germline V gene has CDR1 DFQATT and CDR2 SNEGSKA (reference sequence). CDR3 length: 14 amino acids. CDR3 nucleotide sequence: TGCAGTGCTAGAGTACAGCCCAGCACAGATACGCAGTATTTT. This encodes CSARVQPSTDTQYF.

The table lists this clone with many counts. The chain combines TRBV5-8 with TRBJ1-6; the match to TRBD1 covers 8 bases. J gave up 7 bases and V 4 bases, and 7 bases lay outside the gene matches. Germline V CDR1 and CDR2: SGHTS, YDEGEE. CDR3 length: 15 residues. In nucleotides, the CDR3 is TGTGCCAGCAGCCCCGTCGGGACAGGCAATTCACCCCTCCACTTT. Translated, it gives CASSPVGTGNSPLHF. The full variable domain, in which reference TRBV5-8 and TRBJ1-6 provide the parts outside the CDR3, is EAGVTQSPTHLIKTRGQQATLRCSPISGHTSVYWYQQALGLGLQFLLWYDEGEERNRGNFPPRFSGRQFPNYSSELNVNALELEDSALYLCASSPVGTGNSPLHFGNGTRLTVT.

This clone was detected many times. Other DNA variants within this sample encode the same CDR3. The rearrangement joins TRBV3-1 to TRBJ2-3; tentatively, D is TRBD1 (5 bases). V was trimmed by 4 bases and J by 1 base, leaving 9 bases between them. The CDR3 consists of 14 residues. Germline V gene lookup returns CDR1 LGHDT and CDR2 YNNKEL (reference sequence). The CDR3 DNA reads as TGTGCCAGCAGCCCGCCCAGGGGCACAGATACGCAGTATTTT. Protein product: CASSPPRGTDTQYF.

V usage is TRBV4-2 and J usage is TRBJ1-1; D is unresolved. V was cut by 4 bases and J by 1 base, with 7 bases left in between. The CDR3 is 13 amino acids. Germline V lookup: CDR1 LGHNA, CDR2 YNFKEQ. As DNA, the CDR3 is TGTGCCAGCAGCCGGTCGGGGAACACTGAAGCTTTCTTT. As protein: CASSRSGNTEAFF.

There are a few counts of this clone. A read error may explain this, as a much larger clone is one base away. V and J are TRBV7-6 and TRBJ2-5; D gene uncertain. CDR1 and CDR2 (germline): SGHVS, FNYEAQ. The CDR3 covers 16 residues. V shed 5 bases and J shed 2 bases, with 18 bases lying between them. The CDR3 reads CASSDLLVGRQETQYF. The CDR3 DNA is TGTGCCAGCAGCGACTTGCTGGTAGGGCGGCAAGAGACCCAGTACTTC.

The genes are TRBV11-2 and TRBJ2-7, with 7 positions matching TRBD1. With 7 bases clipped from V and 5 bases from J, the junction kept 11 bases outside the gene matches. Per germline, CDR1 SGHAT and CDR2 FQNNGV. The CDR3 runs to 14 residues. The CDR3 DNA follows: TGTGCCAGCAACCTGGGACAGACCTGGGACGAGCAGTACTTC. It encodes CASNLGQTWDEQYF.

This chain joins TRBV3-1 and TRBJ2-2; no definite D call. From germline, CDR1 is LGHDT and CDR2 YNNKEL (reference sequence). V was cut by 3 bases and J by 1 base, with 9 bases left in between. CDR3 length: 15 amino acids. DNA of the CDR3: TGTGCCAGCAGCCACCTCTCGGGGAACACCGGGGAGCTGTTTTTT. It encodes CASSHLSGNTGELFF.